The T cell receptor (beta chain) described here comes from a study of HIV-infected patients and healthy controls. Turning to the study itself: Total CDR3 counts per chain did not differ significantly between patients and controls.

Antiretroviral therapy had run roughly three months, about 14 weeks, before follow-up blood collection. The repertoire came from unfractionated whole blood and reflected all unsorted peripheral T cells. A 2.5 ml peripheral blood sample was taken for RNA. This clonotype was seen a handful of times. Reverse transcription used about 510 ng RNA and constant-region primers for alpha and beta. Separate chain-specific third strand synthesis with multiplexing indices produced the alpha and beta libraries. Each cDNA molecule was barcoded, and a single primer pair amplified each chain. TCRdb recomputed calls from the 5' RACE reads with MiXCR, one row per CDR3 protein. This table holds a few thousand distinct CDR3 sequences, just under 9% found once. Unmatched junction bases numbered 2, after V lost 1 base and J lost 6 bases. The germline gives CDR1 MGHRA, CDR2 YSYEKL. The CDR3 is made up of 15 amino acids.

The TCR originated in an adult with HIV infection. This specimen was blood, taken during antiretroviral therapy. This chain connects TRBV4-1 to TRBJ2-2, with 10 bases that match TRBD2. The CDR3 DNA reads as TGCGCCAGCAGCCAAGGGCTAGCGGGAGCCGGGGAGCTGTTTTTT. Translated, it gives CASSQGLAGAGELFF.